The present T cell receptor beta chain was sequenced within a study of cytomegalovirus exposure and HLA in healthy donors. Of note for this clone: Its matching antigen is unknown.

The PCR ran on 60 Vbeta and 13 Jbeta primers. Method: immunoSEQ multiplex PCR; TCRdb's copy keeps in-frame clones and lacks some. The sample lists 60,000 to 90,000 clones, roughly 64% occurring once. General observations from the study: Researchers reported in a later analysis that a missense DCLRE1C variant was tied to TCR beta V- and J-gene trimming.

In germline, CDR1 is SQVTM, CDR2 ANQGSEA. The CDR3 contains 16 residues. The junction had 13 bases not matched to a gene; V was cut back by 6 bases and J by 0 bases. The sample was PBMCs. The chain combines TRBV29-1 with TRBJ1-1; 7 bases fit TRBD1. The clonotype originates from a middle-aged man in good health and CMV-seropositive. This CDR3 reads CSVLDREGFMNTEAFF. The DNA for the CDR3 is TGCAGCGTCCTAGACAGGGAAGGCTTCATGAACACTGAAGCTTTCTTT.